This is a list of T cell receptor beta chains from one sample in a study of PD-1 blockade in classical Hodgkin lymphoma. Repertoires were generated with immunoSEQ multiplex PCR, while TCRdb's copy carries only in-frame clones and drops some. Of almost 20,000 clones in the sample, approximately 80% were seen once. Specimen: peripheral blood mononuclear cells (PBMCs), collected before the fourth cycle of nivolumab. These receptors were taken from a human donor with classical Hodgkin lymphoma. The CDR3 runs from the conserved cysteine through the conserved F or W. Fields, in order: V gene, J gene, CDR3 length, clone size, D gene, CDR3 protein, CDR3 DNA. A D gene is named only where the DNA matches it firmly. Only part of the rows carry a size: once, few, many, or a class if the clone is expanded.

>TRBV4-1|TRBJ2-1|11|.|.
CASSQDNEQFF
TGCGCCAGCAGCCAGGACAATGAGCAGTTCTTC
>TRBV6-1|TRBJ1-5|13|.|.
CASSESGNQPQHF
TGTGCCAGCAGTGAATCGGGTAATCAGCCCCAGCATTTT
>TRBV29-1|TRBJ2-7|13|.|.
CSVGGLTAYEQYF
TGCAGCGTCGGCGGTTTAACCGCCTACGAGCAGTACTTC
>TRBV10-3|TRBJ2-2|15|once|TRBD1
CAITRDRGNTGELFF
TGTGCCATCACTCGGGACAGGGGGAACACCGGGGAGCTGTTTTTT
>TRBV7-9|TRBJ2-1|16|.|.
CASSLYVGMLYNEQFF
TGTGCCAGCAGCTTATACGTGGGAATGCTCTACAATGAGCAGTTCTTC
>TRBV7-8|TRBJ2-7|16|few|TRBD2
CASSGAGAGGSYEQYF
TGTGCCAGCAGCGGGGCTGGAGCGGGAGGCAGCTACGAGCAGTACTTC
>TRBV28|TRBJ1-2|12|few|.
CASSFRGGGYTF
TGTGCCAGCAGTTTCCGGGGGGGTGGCTACACCTTC
>TRBV27|TRBJ2-1|15|few|.
CASSLSGLWSNEQFF
TGTGCCAGCAGTTTATCTGGGTTATGGTCTAATGAGCAGTTCTTC
>TRBV6-6|TRBJ1-2|12|few|TRBD1
CASRQGVDGYTF
TGTGCCAGCCGACAGGGGGTGGATGGCTACACCTTC
>TRBV9|TRBJ2-1|15|.|TRBD2
CASSFTSGGYNEQFF
TGTGCCAGCAGCTTTACTAGCGGGGGTTACAATGAGCAGTTCTTC
>TRBV30|TRBJ2-7|12|few|.
CACNKGAYEQYF
TGTGCCTGCAATAAGGGGGCCTACGAGCAGTACTTC
>TRBV6-5|TRBJ2-7|14|once|.
CASSYSILTYEQYF
TGTGCCAGCAGTTACTCGATACTGACCTACGAGCAGTACTTC
>TRBV9|TRBJ2-5|15|.|TRBD2
CASSVAAGGQETQYF
TGTGCCAGCAGCGTTGCAGCGGGGGGCCAAGAGACCCAGTACTTC
>TRBV6-5|TRBJ2-3|12|once|.
CASGPGTDTQYF
TGTGCCAGCGGCCCTGGCACAGATACGCAGTATTTT
>TRBV10-1|TRBJ2-1|15|.|TRBD1
CASSRPGQGDNEQFF
TGCGCCAGCAGTAGACCGGGACAGGGGGACAATGAGCAGTTCTTC
>TRBV19|TRBJ2-1|16|few|.
CASSLLTQSSYNEQFF
TGTGCCAGTAGTCTCCTTACCCAGTCTTCTTACAATGAGCAGTTCTTC
>TRBV7-2|TRBJ2-2|16|.|.
CASSFPGLANTGELFF
TGTGCCAGCAGCTTCCCCGGTTTGGCGAACACCGGGGAGCTGTTTTTT
>TRBV27|TRBJ2-7|15|.|TRBD2
CASSSLLAGANEQYF
TGTGCCAGCAGTTCGCTACTAGCGGGAGCCAACGAGCAGTACTTC
>TRBV6-4|TRBJ2-3|13|.|.
CASSRQYTDTQYF
TGTGCCAGCAGTCGACAGTACACAGATACGCAGTATTTT
>TRBV30|TRBJ2-7|13|.|.
CAWRPTGSYEQYF
TGTGCCTGGAGACCCACAGGTTCCTACGAGCAGTACTTC
>TRBV27|TRBJ1-5|16|.|.
CASSTFGRGALRPQHF
TGTGCCAGCAGTACGTTTGGGCGGGGGGCCCTTCGGCCCCAGCATTTT
>TRBV6-5|TRBJ1-2|15|.|.
CASSLRRQFNYGYTF
TGTGCCAGCAGTCTACGCAGACAGTTCAACTATGGCTACACCTTC
>TRBV4-1|TRBJ2-1|16|few|.
CASSQEADWAYNEQFF
TGCGCCAGCAGCCAAGAGGCCGACTGGGCCTACAATGAGCAGTTCTTC
>TRBV5-5|TRBJ2-7|13|.|TRBD1
CASSFDRGYEQYF
TGTGCCAGCAGCTTCGACAGGGGTTACGAGCAGTACTTC
>TRBV18|TRBJ1-3|12|.|.
CASSKTRNTIYF
TGTGCCAGCTCAAAAACCCGAAACACCATATATTTT
>TRBV6-1|TRBJ2-3|11|once|.
CASDRTDTQYF
TGTGCCAGCGACAGGACAGATACGCAGTATTTT
>TRBV19|TRBJ1-1|13|.|.
CASSIEVNTEAFF
TGTGCCAGTAGTATAGAAGTGAACACTGAAGCTTTCTTT
>TRBV5-4|TRBJ2-5|13|.|.
CASSPGTQETQYF
TGTGCCAGCAGCCCCGGGACACAAGAGACCCAGTACTTC
>TRBV30|TRBJ2-4|11|.|TRBD1
CAWGQGNIQYF
TGTGCCTGGGGACAGGGAAACATTCAGTACTTC
>TRBV7-9|TRBJ1-5|18|.|.
CASSLGVGGAFSNQPQHF
TGTGCCAGCAGCTTAGGTGTCGGAGGGGCCTTTAGCAATCAGCCCCAGCATTTT
>TRBV9|TRBJ2-3|16|.|.
CASSVGAAYKGDTQYF
TGTGCCAGCAGCGTAGGAGCGGCCTATAAAGGAGATACGCAGTATTTT
>TRBV9|TRBJ2-7|14|.|TRBD2
CASSVLAGQYEQYF
TGTGCCAGCAGCGTACTAGCGGGCCAATACGAGCAGTACTTC
>TRBV11-3|TRBJ2-1|17|.|TRBD2
CASSPGGGLAGYNEQFF
TGTGCCAGCAGCCCAGGCGGGGGGCTAGCGGGTTACAATGAGCAGTTCTTC
>TRBV7-9|TRBJ2-1|12|once|TRBD1
CASSGYRGSQFF
TGTGCCAGCAGCGGGTACAGGGGGAGCCAGTTCTTC
>TRBV19|TRBJ1-2|12|.|.
CASNIGTSGYTF
TGTGCCAGTAATATCGGGACATCTGGCTACACCTTC
>TRBV5-5|TRBJ1-3|14|once|.
CASSFGYSGNTIYF
TGTGCCAGCAGCTTCGGGTACTCTGGAAACACCATATATTTT
>TRBV11-2|TRBJ2-1|15|.|TRBD1
CASSNNQGARNEQFF
TGTGCCAGCAGCAATAATCAGGGGGCTAGGAATGAGCAGTTCTTC
>TRBV5-5|TRBJ1-1|14|.|TRBD1
CASSKQGEGTEAFF
TGTGCCAGCAGTAAACAGGGGGAAGGGACTGAAGCTTTCTTT
>TRBV2|TRBJ2-5|15|.|TRBD2
CARWTSKVVQETQYF
TGTGCCAGGTGGACTAGTAAGGTGGTCCAAGAGACCCAGTACTTC
>TRBV7-9|TRBJ1-2|14|.|.
CASAGQGSNYGYTF
TGTGCCAGCGCTGGGCAGGGATCTAACTATGGCTACACCTTC
>TRBV11-3|TRBJ2-3|15|once|.
CASSPFERGTDTQYF
TGTGCCAGCAGCCCCTTTGAGCGGGGCACAGATACGCAGTATTTT
>TRBV25-1|TRBJ2-1|15|few|TRBD2
CASSEPGLGANEQFF
TGTGCCAGCAGTGAACCGGGACTAGGCGCCAATGAGCAGTTCTTC
>TRBV5-4|TRBJ1-2|13|.|.
CASSLVEDYGYTF
TGTGCCAGCAGCTTAGTAGAGGATTATGGCTACACCTTC
>TRBV18|TRBJ1-1|16|.|TRBD1
CASSQNPGQVGTEAFF
TGTGCCAGCTCACAAAATCCGGGACAGGTTGGTACTGAAGCTTTCTTT
>TRBV7-2|TRBJ1-4|15|.|.
CASSLGSWGNEKLFF
TGTGCCAGCAGCTTAGGCAGTTGGGGTAATGAAAAACTGTTTTTT
>TRBV15|TRBJ2-7|14|.|.
CATSRDSTSYEQYF
TGTGCCACCAGCAGGGACAGTACATCCTACGAGCAGTACTTC
>TRBV11-3|TRBJ1-1|13|.|TRBD1
CASGMTGLTEAFF
TGTGCCAGCGGAATGACAGGGCTCACTGAAGCTTTCTTT